These 16 T cell receptor beta chains were all obtained from the same sample, sequenced in a study of shared clonotypes between healthy human individuals. The method was immunoSEQ multiplex PCR; TCRdb's version includes in-frame clones alone and lacks a portion of them. The profile covers around 1,000,000 clones, with about 80% appearing a single time and more than 0.85% taken by the ten largest. The sequenced material came from memory CD4+ T cells from PBMCs. Sample subset: CD45RA-negative fraction. The receptors were sampled from a man aged 18 to 29 in good health. Some clones in this sample may be carry-over from other donors' samples.

The CDR3 here is CASSSVGQGHGYTF. The CDR3, as DNA: TGTGCCAGCAGCTCCGTCGGACAGGGACATGGCTACACCTTC. The gene calls are TRBV6-6 and TRBJ1-2, with TRBD1 matching over 8 bases. Germline CDR1 reads MNHNY; CDR2 reads SVGAGI (reference sequence). The CDR3 has 14 residues. The V segment lost 6 bases and the J segment 6 bases; nucleotides outside the gene matches: 9.

The CDR3 bases are TGTGCCAGCACCCGACAGGGGCGGGCGACTGAAGCTTTCTTT. Translated, it gives CASTRQGRATEAFF. The chain links TRBV5-8 to TRBJ1-1; 8 bases agree with TRBD1. This CDR3 comprises 14 residues. The V gene end was trimmed by 6 bases and the J gene end by 5 bases; junction bases not matched to a gene: 9. The V gene's germline CDR1 is SGHTS and CDR2 YDEGEE.

The rearrangement uses TRBV10-1 and TRBJ2-1, with 11 bases lining up with TRBD2. Germline V gene sequence: CDR1 WNHNN, CDR2 SYGVQD (reference sequence). J was trimmed by 5 bases and V by 8 bases; bases with no gene match: 5. The CDR3 sequence is 14 residues long. CDR3 amino acids: CASSLAGGNNEQFF. CDR3 DNA sequence: TGCGCCAGCTCGCTAGCGGGAGGTAACAATGAGCAGTTCTTC.

This clone is a singleton in its sample. The chain employs TRBV15 and TRBJ2-2; no firm D call. Trimming took off 3 bases at V and 5 bases at J, with 10 bases between the two ends. The CDR3 contains 14 residues. Germline CDR1 is LNHNV and CDR2 is YYDKDF (reference sequence). CDR3 amino acids: CATSSLTETGELFF. The CDR3 nucleotides read TGTGCCACCAGCAGCCTTACAGAAACCGGGGAGCTGTTTTTT. Variable domain in full (rest from reference TRBV15 and TRBJ2-2): DAMVIQNPRYQVTQFGKPVTLSCSQTLNHNVMYWYQQKSSQAPKLLFHYYDKDFNNEADTPDNFQSRRPNTSFCFLDIRSPGLGDTAMYLCATSSLTETGELFFGEGSRLTVL.

This chain joins TRBV11-2 and TRBJ2-7; tentative D call: TRBD1 (6 bases). Germline V CDR1 and CDR2: SGHAT, FQNNGV. Trimming removed 4 bases from V and 3 bases from J, with 28 bases in between. CDR3 length: 19 amino acids. CDR3 sequence (DNA): TGTGCCAGCAGCTCTTTATCCCCTCGAACCGGGACACCCATCTACGAGCAGTACTTC. Translation: CASSSLSPRTGTPIYEQYF. Complete variable domain (other parts from reference TRBV11-2 and TRBJ2-7): EAGVAQSPRYKIIEKRQSVAFWCNPISGHATLYWYQQILGQGPKLLIQFQNNGVVDDSQLPKDRFSAERLKGVDSTLKIQPAKLEDSAVYLCASSSLSPRTGTPIYEQYFGPGTRLTVT.

This rearrangement joins TRBV29-1 to TRBJ1-2; 7 bases are shared with TRBD1. Germline CDR1 reads SQVTM; CDR2 reads ANQGSEA. The CDR3 is 14 amino acids. V shed 1 base and J 8 bases; nucleotides not matched to a gene: 10. Here the CDR3 DNA reads TGCAGCGTTGAAGGGAAGGAGGGGGCGGGAGGCTACACCTTC. Protein: CSVEGKEGAGGYTF.

The rearrangement links TRBV14 to TRBJ1-4; D unresolved. Trimming left V 1 base short and J 2 bases short, with 8 bases between. The germline gives CDR1 SGHDN, CDR2 FVKESK. The CDR3 extends over 15 amino acids. The DNA of the CDR3 is TGTGCCAGCAGCCAAGGTTTGGCCACTAATGAAAAACTGTTTTTT. Protein: CASSQGLATNEKLFF.

A single count supports this clone. The genes are TRBV20-1 and TRBJ1-2, with unresolved D. CDR1 is DFQATT and CDR2 is SNEGSKA in the germline V gene (reference sequence). CDR3 length equals 11 residues. CDR3 DNA sequence: TGCCTCACGTTCGGGGACTATGGCTACACCTTC. Translation: CLTFGDYGYTF.

This CDR3 is CASSQVRIVSGEAFF. The CDR3 nucleotides are TGTGCCAGCAGCCAAGTGCGTATTGTTTCAGGTGAAGCTTTCTTT. V gene TRBV14 combines with J gene TRBJ1-1; D remains unclear. The germline V and J ends were trimmed by 1 base and 7 bases, with 16 bases remaining between them. This CDR3 region has 15 residues. Germline CDR1 SGHDN, CDR2 FVKESK.

V usage is TRBV5-5 and J usage is TRBJ2-5, with D perhaps matching TRBD1 (5 bases). The germline V gene encodes CDR1 SGHKS and CDR2 YYEKEE (reference sequence). The V gene lost 1 base and the J gene lost 4 bases, with 11 bases spanning the gap. The CDR3 loop spans 14 amino acids. In DNA form, the CDR3 reads TGTGCCAGCAGCTTGATCATCCAGGGAGAGACCCAGTACTTC. This encodes CASSLIIQGETQYF.

This clone showed up just once. This chain joins TRBV25-1 and TRBJ1-1; a weak D match, TRBD1 (5 bases). CDR1 and CDR2 (germline): MGHDK, SYGVNS. The germline V and J ends were trimmed by 8 bases and 0 bases, with 10 bases remaining between them. The CDR3 loop spans 13 amino acids. CDR3 sequence reads: CASRLRVNTEAFF. The CDR3 region has the DNA TGTGCCAGCCGCCTCAGGGTGAACACTGAAGCTTTCTTT.

V and J are TRBV6-1 and TRBJ1-5; D gene uncertain. This CDR3 has 15 amino acids. Germline CDR1 is MNHNS and CDR2 is SASEGT. V lost 4 bases and J 2 bases, leaving 12 bases between the germline ends. In DNA, the CDR3 is TGTGCCAGCAGTGGGGATGGGTCGGGCAATCAGCCCCAGCATTTT. Amino acids: CASSGDGSGNQPQHF.

This clone turned up a few times. The chain has TRBV27 and TRBJ1-5, with D perhaps TRBD1 (6 bases). The germline CDR1 and CDR2 sequences are MNHEY and SMNVEV (reference sequence). V was clipped by 6 bases and J by 6 bases, with 15 bases between them. The CDR3 runs 14 residues. The CDR3 loop is CASRGGGQGQPQHF. CDR3 coding DNA: TGTGCCAGCAGGGGAGGGGGGCAGGGTCAGCCCCAGCATTTT.

This chain joins TRBV18 and TRBJ2-2; 7 nucleotides match TRBD1. The V segment lost 4 bases and the J segment 11 bases; nucleotides outside the gene matches: 10. Germline V gives CDR1 KGHSH, CDR2 LQKENI. This CDR3 has 14 amino acids. The CDR3 protein is CASSRVQGITELFF. The CDR3, as DNA: TGTGCCAGCTCACGGGTACAGGGGATTACCGAGCTGTTTTTT.

The chain recombines TRBV28 with TRBJ2-3; tentative D call: TRBD2 (6 bases). V dropped 8 bases and J dropped 0 bases, with 12 bases sitting between them. CDR3 length: 14 amino acids. Germline V lookup: CDR1 MDHEN, CDR2 SYDVKM. The DNA of the CDR3 is TGTGCCAGCCACCGGGACTCTAGCACAGATACGCAGTATTTT. This encodes CASHRDSSTDTQYF.

The chain carries TRBV7-2 and TRBJ2-2, with 9 bases that match TRBD2. With 5 bases clipped from V and 0 bases from J, the junction kept 7 bases outside the gene matches. The length of the CDR3 is 17 residues. Germline CDR1 reads SGHTA; CDR2 reads FQGNSA. As DNA, the CDR3 is TGTGCCAGCAGCCCAGGTAGCGGGGGCACGAACACCGGGGAGCTGTTTTTT. Encoded protein: CASSPGSGGTNTGELFF. Together with reference TRBV7-2 and TRBJ2-2, the CDR3 gives the full variable domain: GAGVSQSPSNKVTEKGKDVELRCDPISGHTALYWYRQSLGQGLEFLIYFQGNSAPDKSGLPSDRFSAERTGGSVSTLTIQRTQQEDSAVYLCASSPGSGGTNTGELFFGEGSRLTVL.